The entry below gives a single TCR beta chain sequence along with its context. Its target is unknown. Healthy people donating bone marrow made up the donors. The data are from a study of cytomegalovirus exposure and HLA in healthy donors. The CDR3 covers 23 residues. Looked up from germline, CDR1 is LNHDA and CDR2 is SQIVND (reference sequence). V lost 5 bases to trimming and J lost 0 bases; unmatched junction nucleotides: 23. Study-wide points: There were reportedly fewer N-insertions in an Asian-associated ancestry cluster than the roughly 670-donor mean, in a later analysis.

PCR amplification relied on 60 Vbeta primers (plus 13 Jbeta primers). TCRdb keeps only in-frame clones here, not all; method: immunoSEQ multiplex PCR. The profile shows about 120,000 clones, over 70% of them singletons. V is TRBV19 and J is TRBJ2-1; 12 bases line up with TRBD2. The source of this sequence is a woman aged 18-30 years in good health and CMV-seronegative. Sample: PBMCs. The CDR3 sequence: CASSLNKPQPLAGGYYSYNEQFF. The CDR3 DNA sequence: TGTGCCAGTAGTCTCAATAAACCGCAACCACTAGCGGGAGGTTACTACTCCTACAATGAGCAGTTCTTC.